One sample yielded the 23 T cell receptor beta chains listed below, sequenced in a study of cytomegalovirus exposure and HLA in healthy donors. PCR involved 60 Vbeta and 13 Jbeta primers. Data came from immunoSEQ multiplex PCR; TCRdb stores just in-frame clones and leaves some out. The table shows more than 95,000 clones, with 8% to 11% occurring only once. The sample consisted of PBMCs. Receptors originate from a woman aged 18-29 years in good health and CMV-seropositive.

The V call is TRBV6-5, the J call TRBJ2-7, with D perhaps matching TRBD2 (6 bases). CDR3 length equals 11 residues. Trimming left V 10 bases short and J 7 bases short, with 14 bases between. Germline CDR1 reads MNHEY; CDR2 reads SVGAGI. The CDR3 nucleotides read TGTGCCACCCGATATGGGGGGGAGCAGTACTTC. It is translated as CATRYGGEQYF.

The V gene is TRBV19, the J gene TRBJ1-5, with a possible D match to TRBD1 (5 bases). Trimming pared 6 bases from V and 7 bases from J, leaving 19 bases between. From germline, CDR1 is LNHDA and CDR2 SQIVND (reference sequence). CDR3 size: 15 residues. CDR3 bases: TGTGCCAGTAGAAGTAGCGGGGCCCAGGGCCAGCCCCAGCATTTT. Translating gives CASRSSGAQGQPQHF. The entire variable domain, with the rest obtained from reference TRBV19 and TRBJ1-5, is as follows: DGGITQSPKYLFRKEGQNVTLSCEQNLNHDAMYWYRQDPGQGLRLIYYSQIVNDFQKGDIAEGYSVSREKKESFPLTVTSAQKNPTAFYLCASRSSGAQGQPQHFGDGTRLSIL.

The chain recombines TRBV5-4 with TRBJ2-5, with a tentative D call TRBD2 (6 bases). The V gene's germline CDR1 is SGHNT and CDR2 YYREEE (reference sequence). The CDR3 consists of 14 residues. V shed 4 bases and J shed 5 bases, with 15 bases lying between them. The CDR3 coding sequence is TGTGCCAGCAGCCCTTTTGACGGAGGGGAGACCCAGTACTTC. Protein product: CASSPFDGGETQYF.

Note on this clone: Mismatch with germline at one junction end may stem from a read error. CDR3 residues: CASSLGQGAYEQYF. CDR3 sequence (DNA): TGTGCTAGCAGCCTGGGACAGGGTGCCTACGAGCAGTACTTC. The V gene is TRBV7-7, the J gene TRBJ2-7, with 9 bases matching TRBD1. Germline CDR1 and CDR2: SSHAT and FNYEAQ (reference sequence). CDR3 length: 14 residues.

This clone has a handful of counts. The CDR3 DNA sequence: TGTGCCTGGAGTTCCGGCCCCCGGGACACTGAAGCTTTCTTT. Its translation is CAWSSGPRDTEAFF. The genes are TRBV30 and TRBJ1-1; D is uncertain. The CDR3 consists of 14 residues. Germline V lookup: CDR1 GTSNPN, CDR2 SVGIG (reference sequence). The germline V and J ends were trimmed by 2 bases and 3 bases, with 13 bases remaining between them.

This chain joins TRBV9 and TRBJ1-3; D gene uncertain. Trimming pared 0 bases from V and 0 bases from J, leaving 4 bases between. Germline V gene sequence: CDR1 SGDLS, CDR2 YYNGEE. This CDR3 spans 14 amino acids. The CDR3 DNA reads TGTGCCAGCAGCGTAGGGAGCTCTGGAAACACCATATATTTT. This encodes CASSVGSSGNTIYF. Using reference TRBV9 and TRBJ1-3 for the parts outside the CDR3, the full variable domain is DSGVTQTPKHLITATGQRVTLRCSPRSGDLSVYWYQQSLDQGLQFLIQYYNGEERAKGNILERFSAQQFPDLHSELNLSSLELGDSALYFCASSVGSSGNTIYFGEGSWLTVV.

The rearrangement joins TRBV5-6 to TRBJ1-5; TRBD1 might be the D (6 bases). CDR3 size: 14 residues. Germline CDR1 reads SGHDT; CDR2 reads YYEEEE. V was cut by 4 bases and J by 7 bases, with 15 bases left in between. CDR3 DNA sequence: TGTGCCAGCAGCACCACAGGGAGAGGACAGCCCCAGCATTTT. Its protein product is CASSTTGRGQPQHF.

The sample holds a few counts of this clone. This chain uses TRBV13 with TRBJ2-7; D uncertain. Germline V CDR1 and CDR2: PRHDT, FYEKMQ (reference sequence). V dropped 0 bases and J dropped 6 bases, with 6 bases sitting between them. This CDR3 spans 12 amino acids. Here the CDR3 reads CASSLGDTEQYF. The DNA of the CDR3 is TGTGCCAGCAGCTTAGGCGACACCGAGCAGTACTTC.

Only a few counts were recorded for this clone. This chain joins TRBV7-8 and TRBJ1-2; D gene uncertain. This CDR3 spans 14 amino acids. The germline V and J ends were trimmed by 1 base and 1 base, with 7 bases remaining between them. Germline assignment: CDR1 SGHVS and CDR2 FQNEAQ. CDR3: CASSLERVNYGYTF. The CDR3 nucleotides read TGTGCCAGCAGCTTAGAGAGGGTTAACTATGGCTACACCTTC. The complete variable domain, with remaining parts taken from reference TRBV7-8 and TRBJ1-2, reads GAGVSQSPRYKVAKRGQDVALRCDPISGHVSLFWYQQALGQGPEFLTYFQNEAQLDKSGLPSDRFFAERPEGSVSTLKIQRTQQEDSAVYLCASSLERVNYGYTFGSGTRLTVV.

In this sample, this clone turned up a few times. In DNA form, the CDR3 reads TGTGCCAGCAGACGGGATACGCAGTATTTT. As protein: CASRRDTQYF. The chain uses TRBV2 and TRBJ2-3, with D hard to call. The CDR3 totals 10 residues. CDR1 and CDR2 (germline): SNHLY, FYNNEI. V shed 6 bases and J shed 6 bases, with 4 bases lying between them. Drawing the rest from reference TRBV2 and TRBJ2-3, the complete variable domain is EPEVTQTPSHQVTQMGQEVILRCVPISNHLYFYWYRQILGQKVEFLVSFYNNEISEKSEIFDDQFSVERPDGSNFTLKIRSTKLEDSAMYFCASRRDTQYFGPGTRLTVL.

This clone occurred a few times. CDR3 sequence reads: CASSQGGPRGAGGYTF. As DNA, the CDR3 is TGCGCCAGCAGTCAGGGCGGGCCCAGGGGGGCGGGAGGCTACACCTTC. J is TRBJ1-2 and V is TRBV23-1; 7 bases are shared with TRBD1. Being an ORF, TRBV23-1 has a function that is uncertain. The J segment lost 8 bases and the V segment lost 3 bases, leaving 15 bases of the junction unmatched. The length of the CDR3 is 16 residues.

This clone has just a few counts. The chain employs TRBV18 and TRBJ2-1; 12 bases are a match to TRBD2. The V gene's germline CDR1 is KGHSH and CDR2 LQKENI. CDR3 length equals 17 residues. After removal of 4 bases from V and 7 bases from J, the junction contained 11 bases not matched to a gene. The CDR3 region is CASSLDRTSGIINEQFF. The CDR3 region has the DNA TGTGCCAGCTCACTGGATCGGACTAGCGGGATAATAAATGAGCAGTTCTTC. The full variable domain, rest sourced from reference TRBV18 and TRBJ2-1, is NAGVMQNPRHLVRRRGQEARLRCSPMKGHSHVYWYRQLPEEGLKFMVYLQKENIIDESGMPKERFSAEFPKEGPSILRIQQVVRGDSAAYFCASSLDRTSGIINEQFFGPGTRLTVL.

V gene TRBV4-1 combines with J gene TRBJ2-2, with 11 bases aligning to TRBD1. J was trimmed by 6 bases and V by 6 bases; bases with no gene match: 6. The CDR3 runs 15 residues. Germline V lookup: CDR1 MGHRA, CDR2 YSYEKL. The DNA of the CDR3 is TGCGCCAGCAGGGCACCGGGACAGGGGGCCGGGGAGCTGTTTTTT. This encodes CASRAPGQGAGELFF.

The chain links TRBV13 to TRBJ1-4; TRBD1 is a possible D gene (6 bases). V lost 11 bases and J 8 bases, leaving 18 bases between the germline ends. Germline CDR1 PRHDT, CDR2 FYEKMQ (reference sequence). The CDR3 loop spans 13 amino acids. CDR3: CAFKGGAQEKLFF. The CDR3 coding sequence is TGTGCCTTCAAAGGGGGGGCACAGGAAAAACTGTTTTTT.

This rearrangement joins TRBV11-3 to TRBJ2-5; D gene ambiguous. The germline V gene encodes CDR1 SGHNT and CDR2 YENEEA. This CDR3 has 14 residues. The V end lost 1 base, the J end lost 1 base, and 7 bases lay between the germline ends. The CDR3 spells CASSLVGFQETQYF. CDR3 nucleotide sequence: TGTGCCAGCAGCTTAGTCGGGTTCCAAGAGACCCAGTACTTC. The full variable domain, with the rest looked up from reference TRBV11-3 and TRBJ2-5, is EAGVVQSPRYKIIEKKQPVAFWCNPISGHNTLYWYLQNLGQGPELLIRYENEEAVDDSQLPKDRFSAERLKGVDSTLKIQPAELGDSAVYLCASSLVGFQETQYFGPGTRLLVL.

Comment on this clone: A junction end diverges from the germline sequence, so it may reflect a read error. The chain couples TRBV7-7 to TRBJ2-1; 9 positions match TRBD2. The CDR3 runs 16 residues. CDR1 is SSHAT, CDR2 FNYEAQ, per germline (reference sequence). Written as DNA, the CDR3 is TGTGCTAGCAGCTTAGGAGCGGGAGGTCTGCACAATGAGCAGTTCTTC. Translated, it gives CASSLGAGGLHNEQFF.

This clone was recorded a few times. The chain combines TRBV7-3 with TRBJ2-1; the match to TRBD2 covers 9 bases. CDR1 and CDR2 from the germline V gene are SGHTA and FQGTGA. The CDR3 loop spans 15 amino acids. J gave up 2 bases and V 5 bases, and 4 bases lay outside the gene matches. CDR3 in DNA: TGTGCCAGCAGCCCTAGCGGGATGACCTACAATGAGCAGTTCTTC. Protein sequence: CASSPSGMTYNEQFF.

This rearrangement joins TRBV10-3 to TRBJ1-2; unclear D gene. CDR3 size: 13 residues. Germline values: CDR1 ENHRY, CDR2 SYGVKD. V lost 3 bases and J lost 0, with 5 bases in between. For the CDR3, the DNA is TGTGCCATCAGTGACCGGGCTAACTATGGCTACACCTTC. It translates to CAISDRANYGYTF.

The chain joins TRBV27 to TRBJ2-5; 7 positions match TRBD1. Germline assignment: CDR1 MNHEY and CDR2 SMNVEV (reference sequence). The V gene end was trimmed by 6 bases and the J gene end by 3 bases; junction bases not matched to a gene: 10. The length of the CDR3 is 15 residues. The CDR3 spells CASRPIGGLEETQYF. The CDR3 coding sequence is TGTGCCAGCAGACCTATAGGGGGCTTAGAAGAGACCCAGTACTTC.

There are a few counts of this clone. The rearrangement uses TRBV7-3 and TRBJ1-2, with 8 nucleotides matching TRBD1. V lost 5 bases, J lost 4 bases, and 9 bases stayed unmatched. The germline V gene has CDR1 SGHTA and CDR2 FQGTGA. The CDR3 covers 15 residues. CDR3 in amino acids: CASSPGGQETYGYTF. The CDR3 coding sequence is TGTGCCAGCAGCCCAGGGGGACAGGAAACCTATGGCTACACCTTC.

The sample holds a few counts of this clone. CDR3 nucleotide sequence: TGTGCCTGGACCGGACAGTTGAACACTGAAGCTTTCTTT. Residues: CAWTGQLNTEAFF. The chain carries TRBV30 and TRBJ1-1, with TRBD1 as a possible D gene (6 bases). The length of the CDR3 is 13 residues. The V end was cut by 4 bases, the J end by 0 bases, with 9 bases between. Germline V gives CDR1 GTSNPN, CDR2 SVGIG (reference sequence).

The rearrangement links TRBV19 to TRBJ2-2; 9 nucleotides line up with TRBD2. V lost 7 bases and J lost 5; bases outside the gene matches: 8. The CDR3 is 15 residues long. The germline CDR1 and CDR2 sequences are LNHDA and SQIVND (reference sequence). In nucleotides, the CDR3 is TGTGCCAGTATAAGCGGCGGGAGGGTGACCGGGGAGCTGTTTTTT. As protein: CASISGGRVTGELFF.

A few counts support this clone. The chain has TRBV19 and TRBJ2-3; a possible D gene is TRBD2 (5 bases). CDR3 size: 14 residues. Trimming removed 9 bases from V and 2 bases from J, with 15 bases in between. Per germline, CDR1 LNHDA and CDR2 SQIVND (reference sequence). This CDR3 reads CASNSEGPTDTQYF. DNA of the CDR3: TGTGCCAGCAATTCAGAGGGCCCCACAGATACGCAGTATTTT.